The T cell receptor beta chain under discussion was sequenced for a study of shared clonotypes between healthy human individuals (dated by TCRdb to 2020 to 2021). Concerning the study at large: A few men and two women, aged 18 to 49 years, made up the cohort. To increase sequencing depth and limit assay-specific biases, different laboratories used diverse techniques to prepare libraries and sequence TCR repertoires. The study deeply sequenced blood TCR repertoires of five healthy adults to estimate repertoire size and the extent of clonotype sharing between individuals. Per donor, leukapheresis produced somewhere between about 0.9 and 10 billion PBMCs.

As to this clone: What antigen it recognizes has not been identified. No base-level quality is on record; no much larger clone is a single base apart.

V is pared back by 8 bases and J by 4 bases, with 15 bases lying between the germline termini. The CDR3 has 14 amino acids, counting the end cysteine and phenylalanine. Solely the CDR3 DNA is kept, with 42 bases framed from the first base. CDR1 is given as SGHTA and CDR2 as FQGNSA, both from the germline V gene. Using the deep immunoSEQ assay, TCR CDR3 regions were amplified from genomic DNA by multiplex PCR. Genomic DNA extracted from each cell subset was distributed evenly over all wells of several immunoSEQ 96-well plates, and each plate served as one replicate. Each replicate PCR for unsorted PBMC received about 0.3 ug genomic DNA, equal to tens of thousands of T cell genomes. Unsorted PBMC genomic DNA was sequenced across ten immunoSEQ deep assay plates. The purified libraries were quantified using a Qubit 3.0 fluorometer, sized with a Bioanalyzer 2100, and then quantified again using the KAPA Library Quantification kit. Every immunoSEQ 96-well plate was sequenced on a dedicated single-read 150-cycle Illumina NextSeq 550 flow cell. In the original analysis: Because only junctional sequences without quality scores were contained in the immunoSEQ output, filtering matching that applied to full-length reads could not be performed. To assign V/J genes and CDR3, sequences were annotated against IMGT germline references using PyIR, a Python wrapper for IgBLAST v1.9. Any read was removed if the V/J assignment was weak (E-value above 1e-6), the CDR3 was missing, or the read contained stop codons, out-of-frame junctions, or ambiguous translated residues. V3J clonotypes were defined as sequences sharing an identical inferred V gene, J gene, and CDR3 amino acid sequence. Percentage overlap between repertoires was calculated by dividing the number of shared unique clonotypes by the size of the smaller repertoire. Richness of each repertoire was evaluated using RTK rarefaction, the Chao1 estimator, and Recon v2.1 estimates of unobserved clonotypes. TCRdb's version of the immuneACCESS table is confined to in-frame rearrangements and falls short of the full clone set. An unresolved V gene accounts for under half of the shortfall where checked; the remainder is of unknown origin. V, J and clone size are those of that table, while D and trimming were read from the DNA. Present in this sample are 400,000 to 600,000 clones, about four fifths of which were seen just once. The ten largest clones represent roughly an eighth of the sample.

Results and caveats for the whole study, not just this receptor: The genetic and exposure-history diversity represented was limited by the small number of donors. Sampling was restricted to blood, and TCR repertoires in tissue are likely to differ from TCR repertoires in blood. Pairwise subsampling led to the expectation that sequencing depth would affect the degree of clonotype sharing among donors.

The donors were healthy, HIV-negative adults who had no recently reported acute infections or vaccinations. Only Caucasian adults living in Nashville, Tennessee, USA were represented among the donors. For unsorted samples, 90 million or so PBMCs were counted and genomic DNA was extracted with the QIAamp DNA Blood Mini kit. Blood was collected by leukapheresis, and PBMCs were isolated by Ficoll-Histopaque density gradient centrifugation and then cryopreserved in liquid nitrogen vapor phase. Recombination connected TRBV7-2 to TRBJ2-1; TRBD2 is perhaps the D gene, given 6 matching bases. Sequences were obtained from PBMCs. The origin of this receptor is a woman in her forties in good health. Some clones in this sample may be carry-over from other donors' samples. The DNA sequence is as follows: TGTGCCAGCTGGGGCGGGATGGGGTACAATGAGCAGTTCTTC. Its translation is CASWGGMGYNEQFF.